This TCR beta chain was observed in a study of PD-1 blockade in mismatch repair-deficient tumors. The CDR3 has 12 amino acids. Germline-derived CDR1 and CDR2 are MNHNY and SVGAGI (reference sequence). PCR or immunohistochemistry showed mismatch repair deficiency in every enrolled patient. Sequenced by immunoSEQ multiplex PCR; TCRdb stores in-frame clones only, minus some. The data show about 84,000 clones, over 70% seen once. This clone was found once. This specimen was peripheral blood, taken 12 weeks after starting pembrolizumab. This TCR was recovered from an adult with mismatch repair-deficient cancer. The chain recombines TRBV6-6 with TRBJ2-5; D gene unclear. The J call may be faulty, since TRBJ2-7 better matches the DNA end. The CDR3 DNA is TGTGCCAGCAGGGGAATACACTACGAGCAGTACTTC. The encoded protein is CASRGIHYEQYF.